This T cell receptor beta chain was documented in a study of blood T cell repertoires in COVID-19. At the level of the study: The United States, Italy and Spain supplied acute and convalescent COVID-19 samples. Sample material is recorded as cDNA or gDNA derived from T cells, B-cell-depleted T cells, or PBMCs.

Original data processing: Reference gene primer amplification gave nucleated cell count estimates. Measured with immunoSEQ multiplex PCR; TCRdb has only the in-frame clones, and not every one. V and J calls and clone size are those listed in that table; D and trimming were worked out from the DNA. The table lists 260,000 or so clones, approximately 85% of them singletons. Germline-derived CDR1 and CDR2 are MRHNA and SNTAGT. Unmatched junction bases numbered 0, after V lost 4 bases and J lost 12 bases. This CDR3 has 11 amino acids. This chain connects TRBV6-4 to TRBJ1-5; 10 bases are shared with TRBD1. Sequenced input: peripheral blood. The sequence was collected from a man aged 18 to 29 with active or convalescent COVID-19. Here the CDR3 reads CASSGTGGQHF. In DNA form, the CDR3 reads TGTGCCAGCAGTGGGACAGGGGGCCAGCATTTT.